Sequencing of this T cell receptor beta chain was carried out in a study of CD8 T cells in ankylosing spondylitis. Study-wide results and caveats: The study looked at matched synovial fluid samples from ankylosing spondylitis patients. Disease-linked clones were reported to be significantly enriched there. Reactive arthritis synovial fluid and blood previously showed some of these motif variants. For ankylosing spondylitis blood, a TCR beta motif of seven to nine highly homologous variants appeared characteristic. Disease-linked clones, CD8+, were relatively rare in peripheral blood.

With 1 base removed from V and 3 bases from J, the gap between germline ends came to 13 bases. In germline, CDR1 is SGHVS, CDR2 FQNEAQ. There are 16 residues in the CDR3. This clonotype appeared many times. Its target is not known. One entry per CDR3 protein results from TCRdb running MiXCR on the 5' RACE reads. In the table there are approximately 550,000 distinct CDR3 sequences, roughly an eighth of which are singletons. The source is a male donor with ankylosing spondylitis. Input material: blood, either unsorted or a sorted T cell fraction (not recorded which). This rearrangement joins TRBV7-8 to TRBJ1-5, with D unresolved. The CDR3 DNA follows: TGTGCCAGCAGCTTAGGGTCGGGGATCCCCAATCAGCCCCAGCATTTT. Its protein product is CASSLGSGIPNQPQHF.